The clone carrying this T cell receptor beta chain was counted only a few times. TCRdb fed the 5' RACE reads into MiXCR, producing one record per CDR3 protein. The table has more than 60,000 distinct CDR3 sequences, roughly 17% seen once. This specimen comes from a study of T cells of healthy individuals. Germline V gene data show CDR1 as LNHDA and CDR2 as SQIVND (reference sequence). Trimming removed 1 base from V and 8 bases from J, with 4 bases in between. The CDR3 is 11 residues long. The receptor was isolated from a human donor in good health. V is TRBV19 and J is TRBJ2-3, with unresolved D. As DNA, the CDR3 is TGTGCCAGTAGTATAGTCGGTACGCAGTATTTT. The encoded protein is CASSIVGTQYF.